The following is a T cell receptor (beta chain) sequence with its context. As yet, its antigen is unknown. This entry is derived from a study of cytomegalovirus exposure and HLA in healthy donors. The primer mix had 60 Vbeta and 13 Jbeta primers. This table comes from immunoSEQ multiplex PCR, and its TCRdb copy is limited to in-frame clones, with some not included. The table lists 100,000 to 150,000 clones. The germline V gene encodes CDR1 SGHDT and CDR2 YYEEEE. The trim removed 0 bases at V and 4 bases at J, leaving 4 bases unmatched. This CDR3 contains 15 residues. Study observations and caveats: Generally TCR sequences proved uncommon, though certain public TCRs appeared in numerous donors. According to reports, the classifier identified cytomegalovirus status with high specificity and sensitivity.

The sequenced sample was PBMCs. The V gene is TRBV5-6, the J gene TRBJ2-3; 8 nucleotides match TRBD2. This TCR derives from a man younger than 40 in good health and CMV-seronegative. The CDR3 bases are TGTGCCAGCAGCTTGGCCCTCGGGGGGGCAGATACGCAGTATTTT. This translates into CASSLALGGADTQYF.